The 17 T cell receptor beta chains given below trace back to one sample, sequenced in a study of PD-1 blockade in classical Hodgkin lymphoma. Patients all relapsed after autologous stem cell transplantation, and there was variation in brentuximab vedotin exposure. This table comes from immunoSEQ multiplex PCR, and its TCRdb copy is limited to in-frame clones, with some not included. This sample carries around 25,000 clones, roughly 80% of them seen once, and the ten largest clones take more than 8%. The material sequenced was peripheral blood mononuclear cells (PBMCs), taken before the second cycle of nivolumab. Receptors originate from a human donor with classical Hodgkin lymphoma.

This sequence joins TRBV19 and TRBJ2-2, with 9 bases matching TRBD2. V dropped 4 bases and J dropped 4; count of bases not matched to a gene: 13. The length of the CDR3 is 18 residues. Germline loops: CDR1 LNHDA, CDR2 SQIVND (reference sequence). CDR3 coding DNA: TGTGCCAGTAGTAAGGCTCGGCGGGGGGGCCAAGGCACCGGGGAGCTGTTTTTT. This gives the protein CASSKARRGGQGTGELFF.

This clone came up once. The V gene is TRBV30, the J gene TRBJ2-7, with a tentative D call TRBD1 (6 bases). The germline V gene has CDR1 GTSNPN and CDR2 SVGIG (reference sequence). The CDR3 covers 15 residues. Trimming shortened V by 0 bases and J by 6 bases, and 18 bases separated the two germline ends. CDR3 protein: CAWSVGHREWGEQYF. The CDR3 DNA sequence: TGTGCCTGGAGTGTAGGGCACAGGGAATGGGGCGAGCAGTACTTC.

This chain joins TRBV6-5 and TRBJ2-1; 8 bases are shared with TRBD1. The J segment lost 1 base and the V segment lost 6 bases, leaving 5 bases of the junction unmatched. Germline CDR1 reads MNHEY; CDR2 reads SVGAGI. This CDR3 is built from 15 residues. This CDR3 is CASSRQGSSYNEQFF. In DNA form, the CDR3 reads TGTGCCAGCAGCCGACAGGGGTCGTCCTACAATGAGCAGTTCTTC.

This CDR3 reads CASSLLTGTGVPLHF. CDR3 nucleotide sequence: TGTGCCAGCAGTTTATTAACCGGGACAGGCGTTCCCCTCCACTTT. The chain has TRBV28 and TRBJ1-6; TRBD1 aligns across 8 bases. The V and J ends lost 1 base and 13 bases, in that order; junction bases with no gene match: 9. The germline CDR1 and CDR2 sequences are MDHEN and SYDVKM. There are 15 residues in the CDR3.

V is TRBV19 and J is TRBJ2-1; a possible D gene is TRBD1 (6 bases). V was pared by 2 bases and J by 2 bases, with 13 bases between. From germline, CDR1 is LNHDA and CDR2 SQIVND (reference sequence). This CDR3 is built from 16 residues. Written as DNA, the CDR3 is TGTGCCAGTAGTATAACCGGGACATCGACCTACAATGAGCAGTTCTTC. Translated, it gives CASSITGTSTYNEQFF.

V usage is TRBV4-3 and J usage is TRBJ2-1; TRBD2 agrees at 10 bases. The CDR3 is made up of 19 amino acids. V shed 0 bases, J shed 0 bases, and the junction held 8 bases outside the gene matches. Germline loops: CDR1 LGHNA, CDR2 YSLEER. The CDR3 protein is CASSQEISGGTLSYNEQFF. CDR3 DNA: TGCGCCAGCAGCCAAGAGATTAGCGGGGGGACTCTCTCCTACAATGAGCAGTTCTTC.

This sequence joins TRBV5-6 and TRBJ2-1; 8 bases match TRBD1. The length of the CDR3 is 17 residues. The germline gives CDR1 SGHDT, CDR2 YYEEEE. J was trimmed by 7 bases and V by 4 bases; bases with no gene match: 16. Written as DNA, the CDR3 is TGTGCCAGCAGCCTAGGATGGACAGGGCAAAGAGGAAATGAGCAGTTCTTC. Protein product: CASSLGWTGQRGNEQFF. Drawing the rest from reference TRBV5-6 and TRBJ2-1, the complete variable domain is DAGVTQSPTHLIKTRGQQVTLRCSPKSGHDTVSWYQQALGQGPQFIFQYYEEEERQRGNFPDRFSGHQFPNYSSELNVNALLLGDSALYLCASSLGWTGQRGNEQFFGPGTRLTVL.

CDR3 residues: CASSSRMGGGGGEQYF. DNA of the CDR3: TGTGCCAGCAGCTCCCGGATGGGCGGGGGGGGAGGTGAGCAGTACTTC. The chain is built from TRBV7-2 and TRBJ2-7; 9 nucleotides agree with TRBD2. Germline CDR1 is SGHTA and CDR2 is FQGNSA. The J segment lost 7 bases and the V segment lost 4 bases, leaving 14 bases of the junction unmatched. This CDR3 is built from 16 residues.

The chain links TRBV7-8 to TRBJ1-5, with TRBD1 as a possible D gene (6 bases). The CDR3 contains 20 residues. Per the germline V gene, CDR1 is SGHVS and CDR2 is FQNEAQ. Trimming pared 5 bases from V and 3 bases from J, leaving 29 bases between. CDR3 DNA: TGTGCCAGCAGCCCGAGGCGGAGGGGGAGACTAGACCTATACAATCAGCCCCAGCATTTT. Encoded protein: CASSPRRRGRLDLYNQPQHF. The whole variable domain, filled in from reference TRBV7-8 and TRBJ1-5, reads GAGVSQSPRYKVAKRGQDVALRCDPISGHVSLFWYQQALGQGPEFLTYFQNEAQLDKSGLPSDRFFAERPEGSVSTLKIQRTQQEDSAVYLCASSPRRRGRLDLYNQPQHFGDGTRLSIL.

The chain has TRBV2 and TRBJ1-1; 7 bases match TRBD1. The germline V gene has CDR1 SNHLY and CDR2 FYNNEI. The CDR3 has 14 amino acids. The J segment lost 4 bases and the V segment lost 4 bases, leaving 6 bases of the junction unmatched. CDR3 sequence: CASSGQGVVTEAFF. Here the CDR3 DNA reads TGTGCCAGCAGTGGGCAGGGGGTCGTCACTGAAGCTTTCTTT. The full variable domain, with the rest looked up from reference TRBV2 and TRBJ1-1, is EPEVTQTPSHQVTQMGQEVILRCVPISNHLYFYWYRQILGQKVEFLVSFYNNEISEKSEIFDDQFSVERPDGSNFTLKIRSTKLEDSAMYFCASSGQGVVTEAFFGQGTRLTVV.

The chain recombines TRBV27 with TRBJ2-3; 7 bases align to TRBD1. The V segment lost 8 bases and the J segment 5 bases; nucleotides outside the gene matches: 7. Looked up from germline, CDR1 is MNHEY and CDR2 is SMNVEV (reference sequence). The CDR3 length is 13 residues. The CDR3, as DNA: TGTGCCAGCTGGGACAGTTTAGAAGATACGCAGTATTTT. This translates into CASWDSLEDTQYF.

The chain joins TRBV19 to TRBJ2-2; D remains ambiguous. The CDR3 runs 16 residues. Germline lookup yields CDR1 LNHDA and CDR2 SQIVND (reference sequence). V was trimmed by 4 bases and J by 0 bases, leaving 12 bases between them. CDR3 nucleotides: TGTGCCAGTAGTAGCCGGATTGTCGCGAACACCGGGGAGCTGTTTTTT. It is translated as CASSSRIVANTGELFF.

This chain joins TRBV6-1 and TRBJ1-1; maybe TRBD1 (5 bases). Germline assignment: CDR1 MNHNS and CDR2 SASEGT. The CDR3 sequence is 14 residues long. Deletions cut 10 bases from V and 0 bases from J, with 15 bases between. CDR3 region: CATLSPGVNTEAFF. CDR3 nucleotides: TGTGCCACCCTTTCTCCGGGGGTGAACACTGAAGCTTTCTTT.

This clone has more than one count but fewer than ten. The rearrangement links TRBV6-1 to TRBJ2-3; D remains ambiguous. CDR3 size: 12 residues. Germline lookup yields CDR1 MNHNS and CDR2 SASEGT. V was shortened by 4 bases and J by 2 bases, with 4 bases between the two germline ends. CDR3 sequence (DNA): TGTGCCAGCAGTGGAGTCACAGATACGCAGTATTTT. It codes for CASSGVTDTQYF.

This clone is a singleton in its sample. The limits of the CDR3 on the DNA are not certain, so only TCRdb's listed CDR3 is given. This chain joins TRBV28 and TRBJ2-5; TRBD2 was called by the table and not checked on the DNA. The CDR3 extends over 14 residues, inclusive of both ends. Germline assignment: CDR1 MDHEN and CDR2 SYDVKM. The CDR3 sequence is CASSFGGGTNIRYF.

This clone was counted once. This chain links TRBV4-1 with TRBJ2-3; a possible D gene is TRBD2 (6 bases). V shed 2 bases and J shed 7 bases, with 22 bases lying between them. The CDR3 has 17 residues. CDR1 is MGHRA and CDR2 is YSYEKL in the germline V gene. CDR3 sequence reads: CASSQPRGGTIDYTQYF. The CDR3 DNA follows: TGCGCCAGCAGCCAACCTCGTGGCGGGACGATTGATTATACGCAGTATTTT.

The V and J genes are TRBV19 and TRBJ1-2; D remains unclear. CDR1 is LNHDA, CDR2 SQIVND, per germline (reference sequence). V lost 4 bases and J lost 7, with 10 bases in between. The CDR3 runs 12 residues. The CDR3 sequence is CASSSRGAGYTF. The CDR3 coding sequence is TGTGCCAGTAGTAGCCGCGGCGCTGGCTACACCTTC.